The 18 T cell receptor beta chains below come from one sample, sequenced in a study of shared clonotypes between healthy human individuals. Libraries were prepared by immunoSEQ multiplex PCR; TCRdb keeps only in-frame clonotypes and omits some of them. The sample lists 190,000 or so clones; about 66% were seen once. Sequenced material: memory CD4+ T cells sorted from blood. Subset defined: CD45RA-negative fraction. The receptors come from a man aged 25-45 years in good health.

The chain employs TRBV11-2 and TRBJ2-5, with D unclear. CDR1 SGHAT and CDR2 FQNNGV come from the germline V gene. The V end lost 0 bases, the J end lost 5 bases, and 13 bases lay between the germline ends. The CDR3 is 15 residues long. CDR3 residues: CASSLEPFIWETQYF. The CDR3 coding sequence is TGTGCCAGCAGCTTAGAGCCCTTTATTTGGGAGACCCAGTACTTC.

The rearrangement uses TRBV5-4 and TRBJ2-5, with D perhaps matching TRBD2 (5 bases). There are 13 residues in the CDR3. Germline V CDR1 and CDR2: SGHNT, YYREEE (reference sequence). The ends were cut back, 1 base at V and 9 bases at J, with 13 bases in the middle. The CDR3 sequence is CASSLSMVGAQYF. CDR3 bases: TGTGCCAGCAGCTTGAGTATGGTGGGAGCCCAGTACTTC.

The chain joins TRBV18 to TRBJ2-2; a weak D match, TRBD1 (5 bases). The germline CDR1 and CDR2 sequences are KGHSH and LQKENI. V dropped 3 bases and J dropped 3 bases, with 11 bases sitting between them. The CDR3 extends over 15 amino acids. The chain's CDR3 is CASSPRVMDTGELFF. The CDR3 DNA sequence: TGTGCCAGCTCACCCAGGGTTATGGACACCGGGGAGCTGTTTTTT.

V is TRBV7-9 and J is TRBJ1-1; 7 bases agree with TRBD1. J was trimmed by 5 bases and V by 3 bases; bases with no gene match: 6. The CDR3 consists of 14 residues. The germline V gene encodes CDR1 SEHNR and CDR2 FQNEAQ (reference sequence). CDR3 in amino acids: CASSLAQGGTEAFF. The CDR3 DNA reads TGTGCCAGCAGCTTGGCTCAGGGGGGAACTGAAGCTTTCTTT.

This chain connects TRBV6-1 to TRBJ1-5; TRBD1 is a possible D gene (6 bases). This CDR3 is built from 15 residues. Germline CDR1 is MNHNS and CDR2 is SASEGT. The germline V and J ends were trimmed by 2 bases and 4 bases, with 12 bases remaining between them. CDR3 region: CASSETGGLNQPQHF. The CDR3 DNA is TGTGCCAGCAGTGAAACGGGGGGGCTGAATCAGCCCCAGCATTTT.

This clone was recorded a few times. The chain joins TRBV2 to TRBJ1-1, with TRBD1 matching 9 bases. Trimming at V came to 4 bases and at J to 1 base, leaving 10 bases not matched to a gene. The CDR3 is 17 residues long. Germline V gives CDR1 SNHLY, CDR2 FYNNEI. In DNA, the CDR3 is TGTGCCAGCAGTGTTAGCCGGGACAGGGACTGGAACACTGAAGCTTTCTTT. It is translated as CASSVSRDRDWNTEAFF.

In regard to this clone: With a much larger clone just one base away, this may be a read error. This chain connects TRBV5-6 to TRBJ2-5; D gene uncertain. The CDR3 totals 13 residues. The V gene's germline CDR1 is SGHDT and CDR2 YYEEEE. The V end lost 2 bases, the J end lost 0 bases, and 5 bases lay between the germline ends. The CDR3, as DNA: TGTGCCAGCAGCTTAACGGACCAAGAGACCCAGTACTTC. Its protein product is CASSLTDQETQYF.

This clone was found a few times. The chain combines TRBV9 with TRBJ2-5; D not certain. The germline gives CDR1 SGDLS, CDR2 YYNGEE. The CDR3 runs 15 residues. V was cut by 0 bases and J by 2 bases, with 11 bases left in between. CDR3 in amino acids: CASSVAGHTQETQYF. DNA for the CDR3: TGTGCCAGCAGCGTAGCCGGCCACACTCAAGAGACCCAGTACTTC.

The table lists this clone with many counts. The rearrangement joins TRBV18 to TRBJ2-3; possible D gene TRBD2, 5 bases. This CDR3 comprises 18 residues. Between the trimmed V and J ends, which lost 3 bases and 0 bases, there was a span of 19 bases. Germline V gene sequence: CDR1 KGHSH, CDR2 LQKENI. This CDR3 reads CASSPYRREITSTDTQYF. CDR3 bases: TGTGCCAGCTCACCCTATCGTCGGGAAATTACTAGCACAGATACGCAGTATTTT.

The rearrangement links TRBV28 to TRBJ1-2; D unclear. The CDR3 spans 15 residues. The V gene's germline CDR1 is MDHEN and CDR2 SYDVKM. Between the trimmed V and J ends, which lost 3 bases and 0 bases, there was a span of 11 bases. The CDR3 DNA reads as TGTGCCAGCAGTTTGTCCTTCCAAGCTAACTATGGCTACACCTTC. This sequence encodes CASSLSFQANYGYTF.

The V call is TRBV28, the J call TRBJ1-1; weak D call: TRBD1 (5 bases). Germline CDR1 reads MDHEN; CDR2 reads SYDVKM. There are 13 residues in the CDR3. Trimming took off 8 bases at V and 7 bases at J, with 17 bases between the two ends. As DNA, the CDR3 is TGTGCCAGCCCCGGAGGGGCTGGGGGTGAAGCTTTCTTT. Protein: CASPGGAGGEAFF.

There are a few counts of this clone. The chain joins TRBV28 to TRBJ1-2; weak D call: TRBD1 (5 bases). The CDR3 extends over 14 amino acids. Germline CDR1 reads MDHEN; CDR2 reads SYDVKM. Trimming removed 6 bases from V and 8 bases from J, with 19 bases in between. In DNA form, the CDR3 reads TGTGCCAGCAGGGGCCGAGCAGGGCTCATAGGCTACACCTTC. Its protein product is CASRGRAGLIGYTF.

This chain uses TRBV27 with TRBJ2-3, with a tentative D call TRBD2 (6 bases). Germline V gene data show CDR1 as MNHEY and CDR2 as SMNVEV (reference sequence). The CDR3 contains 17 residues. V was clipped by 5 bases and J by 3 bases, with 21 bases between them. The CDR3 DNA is TGTGCCAGCAGTCTCTCCCGACTAGTGCAAAAGACAGATACGCAGTATTTT. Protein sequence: CASSLSRLVQKTDTQYF.

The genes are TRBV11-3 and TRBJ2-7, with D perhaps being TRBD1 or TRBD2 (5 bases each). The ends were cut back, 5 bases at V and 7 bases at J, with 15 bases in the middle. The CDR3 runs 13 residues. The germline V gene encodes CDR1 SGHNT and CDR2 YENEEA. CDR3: CASSRTLGGEQYF. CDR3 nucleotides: TGTGCCAGCAGCCGGACTCTTGGGGGTGAGCAGTACTTC.

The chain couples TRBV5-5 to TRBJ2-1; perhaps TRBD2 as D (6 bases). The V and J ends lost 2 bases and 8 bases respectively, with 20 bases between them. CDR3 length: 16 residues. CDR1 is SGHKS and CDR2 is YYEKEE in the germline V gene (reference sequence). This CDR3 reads CASSFFSGPEGHEQFF. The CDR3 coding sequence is TGTGCCAGCAGCTTTTTTTCCGGACCGGAGGGCCATGAGCAGTTCTTC.

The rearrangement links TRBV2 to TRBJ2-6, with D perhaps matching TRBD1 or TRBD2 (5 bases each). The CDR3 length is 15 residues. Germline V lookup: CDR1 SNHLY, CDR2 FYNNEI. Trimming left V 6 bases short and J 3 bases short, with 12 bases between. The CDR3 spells CASRRGAGGANVLTF. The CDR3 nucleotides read TGTGCCAGCAGGCGAGGGGCGGGTGGGGCCAACGTCCTGACTTTC.

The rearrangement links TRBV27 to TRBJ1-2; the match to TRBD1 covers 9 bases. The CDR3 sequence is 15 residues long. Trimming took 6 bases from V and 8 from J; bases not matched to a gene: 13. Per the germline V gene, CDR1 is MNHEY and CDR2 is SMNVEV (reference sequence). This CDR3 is CASSDDRGVRFGYTF. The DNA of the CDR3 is TGTGCCAGCAGCGATGACAGGGGGGTAAGGTTCGGCTACACCTTC.

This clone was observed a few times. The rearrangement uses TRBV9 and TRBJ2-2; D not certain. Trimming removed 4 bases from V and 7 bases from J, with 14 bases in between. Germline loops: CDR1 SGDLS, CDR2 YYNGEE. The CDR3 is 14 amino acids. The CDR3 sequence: CASSPRDHSGELFF. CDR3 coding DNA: TGTGCCAGCAGCCCACGCGACCATAGCGGGGAGCTGTTTTTT.